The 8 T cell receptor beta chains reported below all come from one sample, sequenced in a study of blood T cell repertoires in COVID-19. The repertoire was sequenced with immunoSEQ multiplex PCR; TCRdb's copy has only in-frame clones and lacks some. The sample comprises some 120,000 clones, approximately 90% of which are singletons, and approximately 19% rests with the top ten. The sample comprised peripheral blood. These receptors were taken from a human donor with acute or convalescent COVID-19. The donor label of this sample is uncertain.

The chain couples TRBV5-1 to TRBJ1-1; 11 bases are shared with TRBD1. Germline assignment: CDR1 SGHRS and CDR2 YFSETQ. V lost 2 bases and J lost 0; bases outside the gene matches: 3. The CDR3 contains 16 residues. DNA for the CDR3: TGCGCCAGCAGCTTAGGACAGGGGGCAATGAACACTGAAGCTTTCTTT. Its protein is CASSLGQGAMNTEAFF.

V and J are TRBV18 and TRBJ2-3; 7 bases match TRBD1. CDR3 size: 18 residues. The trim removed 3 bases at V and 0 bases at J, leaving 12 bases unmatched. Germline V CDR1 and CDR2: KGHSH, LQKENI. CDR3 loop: CASSPLAGTATSTDTQYF. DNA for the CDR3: TGTGCCAGCTCACCTCTCGCCGGGACAGCTACTAGCACAGATACGCAGTATTTT.

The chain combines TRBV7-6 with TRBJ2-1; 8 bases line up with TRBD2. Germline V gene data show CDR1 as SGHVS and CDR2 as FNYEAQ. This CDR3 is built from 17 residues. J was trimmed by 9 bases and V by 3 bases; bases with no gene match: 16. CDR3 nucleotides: TGTGCCAGCAGCTTCGGTCCAGATATAGCGGGAAGTAGTGAGCAGTTCTTC. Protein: CASSFGPDIAGSSEQFF. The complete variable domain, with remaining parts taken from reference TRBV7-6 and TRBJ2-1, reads GAGVSQSPRYKVTKRGQDVALRCDPISGHVSLYWYRQALGQGPEFLTYFNYEAQQDKSGLPNDRFSAERPEGSISTLTIQRTEQRDSAMYRCASSFGPDIAGSSEQFFGPGTRLTVL.

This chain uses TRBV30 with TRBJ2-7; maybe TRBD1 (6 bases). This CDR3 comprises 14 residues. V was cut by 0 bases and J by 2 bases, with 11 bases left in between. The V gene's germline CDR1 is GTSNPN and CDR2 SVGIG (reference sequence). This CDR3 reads CAWSVAGATYEQYF. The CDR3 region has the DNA TGTGCCTGGAGTGTCGCAGGGGCAACCTACGAGCAGTACTTC.

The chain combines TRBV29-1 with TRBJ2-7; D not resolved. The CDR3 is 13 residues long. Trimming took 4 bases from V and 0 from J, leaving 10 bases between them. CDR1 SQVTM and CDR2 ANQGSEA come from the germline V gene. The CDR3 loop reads CSVGSGLSYEQYF. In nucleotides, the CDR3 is TGCAGCGTTGGGTCTGGGCTCTCCTACGAGCAGTACTTC.

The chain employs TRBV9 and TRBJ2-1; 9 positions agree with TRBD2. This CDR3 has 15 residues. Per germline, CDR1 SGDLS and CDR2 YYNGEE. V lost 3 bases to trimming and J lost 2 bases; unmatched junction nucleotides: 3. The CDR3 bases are TGTGCCAGCAGCGAGAGCGGGAGGACCTACAATGAGCAGTTCTTC. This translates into CASSESGRTYNEQFF.

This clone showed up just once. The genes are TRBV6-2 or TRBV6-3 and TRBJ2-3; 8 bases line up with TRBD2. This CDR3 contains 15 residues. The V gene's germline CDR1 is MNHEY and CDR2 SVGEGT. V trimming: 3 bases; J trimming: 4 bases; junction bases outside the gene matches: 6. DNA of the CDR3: TGTGCCAGCAGTTATGGCGGTAGCGGGGCAGATACGCAGTATTTT. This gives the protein CASSYGGSGADTQYF.

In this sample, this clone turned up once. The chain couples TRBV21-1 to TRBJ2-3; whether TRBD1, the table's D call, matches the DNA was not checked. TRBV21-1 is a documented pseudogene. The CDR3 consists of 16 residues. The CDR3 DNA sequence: TGTGCCAGCAGCAAAGAAGGACAGGGGAACTGTGATACGCAGTATTTT. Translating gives CASSKEGQGNCDTQYF.